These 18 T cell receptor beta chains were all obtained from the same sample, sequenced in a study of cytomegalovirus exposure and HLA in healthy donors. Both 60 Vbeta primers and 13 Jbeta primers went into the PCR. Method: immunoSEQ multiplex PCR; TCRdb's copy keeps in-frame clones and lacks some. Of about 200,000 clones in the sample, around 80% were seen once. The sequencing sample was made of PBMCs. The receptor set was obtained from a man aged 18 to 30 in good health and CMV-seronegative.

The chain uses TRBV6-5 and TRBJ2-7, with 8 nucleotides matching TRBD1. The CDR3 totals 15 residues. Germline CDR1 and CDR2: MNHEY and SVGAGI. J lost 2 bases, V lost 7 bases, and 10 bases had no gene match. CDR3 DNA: TGTGCCAGCAACCACCGGACAGGGAGCCCCTACGAGCAGTACTTC. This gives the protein CASNHRTGSPYEQYF.

CDR3 region: CASSLAGQLSSYEQYF. DNA of the CDR3: TGTGCCAGCAGCTTAGCGGGACAGTTGAGCTCCTACGAGCAGTACTTC. The chain links TRBV7-2 to TRBJ2-7; 7 positions agree with TRBD1. Germline V gene lookup returns CDR1 SGHTA and CDR2 FQGNSA. The CDR3 totals 16 residues. The J segment lost 0 bases and the V segment lost 0 bases, leaving 5 bases of the junction unmatched.

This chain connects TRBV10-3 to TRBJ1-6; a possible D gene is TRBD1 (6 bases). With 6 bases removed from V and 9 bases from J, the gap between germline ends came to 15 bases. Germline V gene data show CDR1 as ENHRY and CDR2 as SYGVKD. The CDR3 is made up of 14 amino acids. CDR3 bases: TGTGCCATCAGCTCGGACAGTAAAAGTTCACCCCTCCACTTT. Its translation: CAISSDSKSSPLHF.

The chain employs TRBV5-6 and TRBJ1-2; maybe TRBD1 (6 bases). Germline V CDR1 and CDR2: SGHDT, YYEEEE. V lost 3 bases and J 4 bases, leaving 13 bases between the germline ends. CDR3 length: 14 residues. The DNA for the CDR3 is TGTGCCAGCAGCTCCACGACAGGAATCTATGGCTACACCTTC. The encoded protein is CASSSTTGIYGYTF.

The CDR3 here is CASSESRDRGPETQYF. The CDR3 region has the DNA TGTGCCAGCAGTGAATCCCGGGACAGGGGGCCAGAGACCCAGTACTTC. The chain links TRBV25-1 to TRBJ2-5; 12 bases align to TRBD1. V lost 1 base to trimming and J lost 4 bases; unmatched junction nucleotides: 4. The CDR3 has 16 amino acids. Germline V lookup: CDR1 MGHDK, CDR2 SYGVNS.

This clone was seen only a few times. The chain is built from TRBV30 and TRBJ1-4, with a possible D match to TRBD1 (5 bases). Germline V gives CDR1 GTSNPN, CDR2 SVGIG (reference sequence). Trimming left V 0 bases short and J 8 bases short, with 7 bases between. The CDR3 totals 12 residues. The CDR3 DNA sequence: TGTGCCTGGAGTGTTGGGGGGGAAAAACTGTTTTTT. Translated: CAWSVGGEKLFF. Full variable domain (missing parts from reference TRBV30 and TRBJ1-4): SQTIHQWPATLVQPVGSPLSLECTVEGTSNPNLYWYRQAAGRGLQLLFYSVGIGQISSEVPQNLSASRPQDRQFILSSKKLLLSDSGFYLCAWSVGGEKLFFGSGTQLSVL.

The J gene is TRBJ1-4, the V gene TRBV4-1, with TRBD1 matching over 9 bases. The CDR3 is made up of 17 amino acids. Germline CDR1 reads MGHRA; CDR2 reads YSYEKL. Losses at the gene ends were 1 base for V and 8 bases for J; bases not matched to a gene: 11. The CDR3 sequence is CASSQVTRGQGGEKLFF. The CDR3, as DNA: TGCGCCAGCAGCCAAGTTACACGGGGACAGGGAGGAGAAAAACTGTTTTTT.

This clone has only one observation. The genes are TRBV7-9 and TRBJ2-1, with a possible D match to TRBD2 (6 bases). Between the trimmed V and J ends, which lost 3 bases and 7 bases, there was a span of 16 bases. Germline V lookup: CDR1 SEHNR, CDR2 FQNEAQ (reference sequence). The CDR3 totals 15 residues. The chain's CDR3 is CASSFKAAGGNEQFF. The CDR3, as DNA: TGTGCCAGCAGCTTCAAGGCGGCCGGGGGAAATGAGCAGTTCTTC. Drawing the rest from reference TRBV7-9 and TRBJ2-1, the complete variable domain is DTGVSQNPRHKITKRGQNVTFRCDPISEHNRLYWYRQTLGQGPEFLTYFQNEAQLEKSRLLSDRFSAERPKGSFSTLEIQRTEQGDSAMYLCASSFKAAGGNEQFFGPGTRLTVL.

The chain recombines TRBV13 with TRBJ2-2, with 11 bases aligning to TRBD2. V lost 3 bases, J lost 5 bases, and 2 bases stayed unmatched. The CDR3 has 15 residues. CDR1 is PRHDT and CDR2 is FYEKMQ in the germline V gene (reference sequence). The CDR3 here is CASSLGLAATGELFF. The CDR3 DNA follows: TGTGCCAGCAGCTTGGGACTAGCGGCAACCGGGGAGCTGTTTTTT. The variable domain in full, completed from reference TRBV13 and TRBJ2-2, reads AAGVIQSPRHLIKEKRETATLKCYPIPRHDTVYWYQQGPGQDPQFLISFYEKMQSDKGSIPDRFSAQQFSDYHSELNMSSLELGDSALYFCASSLGLAATGELFFGEGSRLTVL.

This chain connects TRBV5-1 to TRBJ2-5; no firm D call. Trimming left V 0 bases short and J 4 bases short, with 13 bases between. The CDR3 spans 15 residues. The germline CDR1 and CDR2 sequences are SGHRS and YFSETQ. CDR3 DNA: TGCGCCAGCAGCTTGGGCCTCCGACTTGGAGAGACCCAGTACTTC. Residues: CASSLGLRLGETQYF.

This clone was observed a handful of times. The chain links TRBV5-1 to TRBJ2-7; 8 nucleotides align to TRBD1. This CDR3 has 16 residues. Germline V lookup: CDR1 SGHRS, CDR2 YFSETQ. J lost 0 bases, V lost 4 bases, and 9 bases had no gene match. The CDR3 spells CASSPGQALSSYEQYF. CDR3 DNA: TGCGCCAGCAGCCCGGGACAGGCCCTTAGCTCCTACGAGCAGTACTTC.

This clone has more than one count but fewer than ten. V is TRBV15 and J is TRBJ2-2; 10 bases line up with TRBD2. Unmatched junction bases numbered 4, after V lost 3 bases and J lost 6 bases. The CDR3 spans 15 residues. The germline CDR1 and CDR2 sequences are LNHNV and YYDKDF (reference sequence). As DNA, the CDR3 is TGTGCCACCAGCAGGGGGGGACTAGCGTCCGGGGAGCTGTTTTTT. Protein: CATSRGGLASGELFF.

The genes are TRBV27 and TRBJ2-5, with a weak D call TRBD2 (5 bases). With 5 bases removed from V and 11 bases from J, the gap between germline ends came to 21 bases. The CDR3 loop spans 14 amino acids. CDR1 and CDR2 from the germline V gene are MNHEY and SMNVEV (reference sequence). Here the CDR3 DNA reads TGTGCCAGCAGTCCCCTTGTCCTTGCTGGGGAGCAGTACTTC. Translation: CASSPLVLAGEQYF.

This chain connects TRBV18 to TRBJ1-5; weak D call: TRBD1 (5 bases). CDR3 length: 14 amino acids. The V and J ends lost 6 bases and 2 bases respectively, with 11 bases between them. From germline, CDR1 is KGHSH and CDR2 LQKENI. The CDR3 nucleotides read TGTGCCAGCTCGTTCAGGGAGGGCAATCAGCCCCAGCATTTT. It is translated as CASSFREGNQPQHF.

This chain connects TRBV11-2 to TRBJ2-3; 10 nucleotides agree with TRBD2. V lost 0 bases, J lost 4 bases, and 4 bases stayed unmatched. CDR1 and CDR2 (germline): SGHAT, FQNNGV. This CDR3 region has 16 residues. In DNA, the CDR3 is TGTGCCAGCAGCTTAGACTCTAGCGGGGGAGCAGATACGCAGTATTTT. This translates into CASSLDSSGGADTQYF.

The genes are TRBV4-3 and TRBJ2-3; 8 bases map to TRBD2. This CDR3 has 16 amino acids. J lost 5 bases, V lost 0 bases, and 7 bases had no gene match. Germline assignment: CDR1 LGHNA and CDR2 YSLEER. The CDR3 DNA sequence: TGCGCCAGCAGCCAAGAGGGACGGGGGGGCCTAGATACGCAGTATTTT. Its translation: CASSQEGRGGLDTQYF.

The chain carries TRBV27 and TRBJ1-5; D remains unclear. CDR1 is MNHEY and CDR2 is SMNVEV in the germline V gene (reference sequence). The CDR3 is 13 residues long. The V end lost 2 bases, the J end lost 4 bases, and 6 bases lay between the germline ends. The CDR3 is CASSLLENQPQHF. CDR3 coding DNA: TGTGCCAGCAGTTTACTAGAGAATCAGCCCCAGCATTTT.

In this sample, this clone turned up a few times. The CDR3 loop is CSVTGTGGEKLFF. CDR3 bases: TGCAGCGTCACCGGGACAGGAGGTGAAAAACTGTTTTTT. The J gene is TRBJ1-4, the V gene TRBV29-1; TRBD1 matches 8 bases. Per germline, CDR1 SQVTM and CDR2 ANQGSEA. The CDR3 sequence is 13 residues long. After removal of 6 bases from V and 7 bases from J, the junction contained 7 bases not matched to a gene.